One TCR beta chain is described in this entry. Its target is unknown. The same CDR3 also results from other DNA sequences found in this sample. The V gene's germline CDR1 is SGHRS and CDR2 YFSETQ. The CDR3 sequence is 15 residues long. V dropped 4 bases and J dropped 4; count of bases not matched to a gene: 5. The data derive from a study of cytotoxic CD8 clonotypes in ibrutinib-treated CLL. Whole-study context: Across samples, productive templates numbered a few hundred thousand and productive rearrangements reached approximately 94,000 on average. Findings and limits, study-wide: The clonality went up when patients responded to ibrutinib and dropped back toward baseline at progression.

Depths of 1 in 200,000 to 1 in 1 million T cells were the sequencing target. The protocol was immunoSEQ multiplex PCR, while the TCRdb copy is restricted to in-frame clones and leaves out a portion. The table has about 160,000 clones, about 88% seen once. The starting material was PBMCs, obtained at disease progression, from a patient treated with ibrutinib. The chain carries TRBV5-1 and TRBJ2-1; 10 bases are shared with TRBD1. The clonotype originates from a human donor with chronic lymphocytic leukemia. The CDR3 DNA is TGCGCCAGCAGCGCGGGACAGGGGCCGTACAATGAGCAGTTCTTC. Translating gives CASSAGQGPYNEQFF.